This TCR beta chain was sequenced in a study of immune characteristics of hereditary and idiopathic chronic pancreatitis. Turning to the overall study: Local pancreatic immune cells and TCRbeta repertoires were profiled in hereditary and idiopathic chronic pancreatitis and were compared with control organ donor pancreases. In total, about 5 control pancreases, roughly seven hereditary chronic pancreatitis pancreases and about 6 idiopathic chronic pancreatitis pancreases underwent TCRbeta sequencing. The gDNA-based approach was selected because minimal in vitro experimental manipulation of pancreas-infiltrating T cells was involved. Overall study outcomes, separate from this receptor: Hereditary and idiopathic chronic pancreatitis differed in Vbeta-Jbeta gene family usage, including TRBV10, TRBV19, TRBV23 and TRBV5. Both chronic pancreatitis groups showed significantly increased TCRbeta repertoire diversity and reduced clonality versus controls. Patient tissue was available only at the time of TPIAT, so disease duration differences may have influenced immune findings. Among 10 to 15 chronic pancreatitis patients, a positive correlation was found between numbers of productive TCR rearrangements and disease severity scores. Chronic pancreatitis caused by alcohol use was not included in the study.

Pancreas tissue with chronic pancreatitis was obtained from patients having total pancreatectomy with islet autotransplantation (TPIAT). The chronic pancreatitis patients who were included had no known history of diabetes. For TCRbeta sequencing, genomic DNA was extracted directly from bulk pancreas tissue without sorting T cells. Pancreas tissues were collected consecutively from patients and organ donors at two US centers. The protocol used for the library was the immunoSEQ multiplex PCR assay. From pancreatic genomic DNA, the TCRbeta CDR3 region along with adjacent sequences was amplified and then sequenced. The study's own analysis went as follows. Repertoire diversity was assessed as a mean normalized Shannon-Wiener index, and productive clonality and productive rearrangement counts were also measured. The nonparametric Mann-Whitney U test was used to compare repertoire metrics between the control and chronic pancreatitis groups. A shared clonotype was defined as a CDR3beta sequence with the same amino acid composition and length across subjects. This is the immuneACCESS table as TCRdb keeps it, with only in-frame sequences that have V and J called. A part of the clones is gone; compared with another copy, unresolved V genes explain less than half, and the rest is unexplained. V and J calls and clone size are copied from that table; D and trimming were computed from the DNA. The sample table records roughly 1,700 clones; approximately 80% of these occur just once. Jointly, the top ten make up less than 9.5% of the sample.

CDR1 and CDR2, looked up from the germline V gene, are SGHTA and FQGNSA. V is clipped by 1 base and J by 1 base, and the sequence between their germline boundaries is 13 bases long. Inclusive of the bounding cysteine and phenylalanine, the CDR3 is 16 residues long. Just the 48-base CDR3 DNA is kept, in frame starting at base 1. For this clone: The antigen this receptor binds is unknown. Within one base of it there is no much larger clone, and no base qualities were kept.

Sequencing was performed on pancreas tissue with hereditary chronic pancreatitis. The clonotype was recovered from a human donor with chronic pancreatitis. The sequence joins TRBV7-2 to TRBJ1-2, with the D gene too uncertain to name. The CDR3 is CASSLGGYGFNYGYTF. The base sequence is TGTGCCAGCAGCTTAGGAGGGTACGGGTTTAACTATGGCTACACCTTC.